What follows describes a single T cell receptor (beta chain). With 60 Vbeta and 13 Jbeta primers, the PCR was carried out. Clones were sequenced by immunoSEQ multiplex PCR, and TCRdb holds only the in-frame ones, with some missing. Among 75,000 to 95,000 clones listed, approximately 84% were seen once. This entry comes from a study of cytomegalovirus exposure and HLA in healthy donors. Sequencing input: PBMCs. The clonotype was recovered from a man younger than 35 in good health and CMV-seronegative.

The chain's CDR3 is CASSRLGLGIEQYF. In nucleotides, the CDR3 is TGTGCCAGCAGCCGACTGGGACTGGGGATCGAGCAGTACTTC. V gene TRBV7-8 combines with J gene TRBJ2-7; a possible D gene is TRBD2 (6 bases). The CDR3 is 14 amino acids. In germline, CDR1 is SGHVS, CDR2 FQNEAQ. V lost 5 bases and J 6 bases, leaving 17 bases between the germline ends. Filled out from reference TRBV7-8 and TRBJ2-7, the complete variable domain reads GAGVSQSPRYKVAKRGQDVALRCDPISGHVSLFWYQQALGQGPEFLTYFQNEAQLDKSGLPSDRFFAERPEGSVSTLKIQRTQQEDSAVYLCASSRLGLGIEQYFGPGTRLTVT.